The next 13 T cell receptor beta chains were all read from a single sample in a study of blood T cell repertoires in COVID-19. Method: immunoSEQ multiplex PCR; TCRdb's copy keeps in-frame clones and lacks some. Here the sample spans about 390,000 clones, around nine tenths being singletons. Sequenced material: PBMCs or T cells enriched from blood (not recorded which). The receptors were sampled from a woman aged 45 to 65 who had recovered from COVID-19.

The chain is built from TRBV11-2 and TRBJ1-1; D unresolved. The CDR3 totals 12 residues. Germline values: CDR1 SGHAT, CDR2 FQNNGV. The V gene lost 4 bases and the J gene lost 0 bases, with 3 bases spanning the gap. CDR3 residues: CASSSVNTEAFF. As DNA, the CDR3 is TGTGCCAGCAGCTCTGTGAACACTGAAGCTTTCTTT. Combining the CDR3 with reference TRBV11-2 and TRBJ1-1 gives the whole variable domain EAGVAQSPRYKIIEKRQSVAFWCNPISGHATLYWYQQILGQGPKLLIQFQNNGVVDDSQLPKDRFSAERLKGVDSTLKIQPAKLEDSAVYLCASSSVNTEAFFGQGTRLTVV.

The chain employs TRBV18 and TRBJ1-4; 7 positions agree with TRBD1. In germline, CDR1 is KGHSH, CDR2 LQKENI. The J segment lost 1 base and the V segment lost 4 bases, leaving 6 bases of the junction unmatched. The CDR3 is 16 residues long. CDR3 DNA: TGTGCCAGCTCACGACAGGGAGGTGGAACTAATGAAAAACTGTTTTTT. Amino acid sequence: CASSRQGGGTNEKLFF.

The V call is TRBV6-5, the J call TRBJ1-2; a possible D gene is TRBD1 (5 bases). Trimming shortened V by 6 bases and J by 5 bases, and 16 bases separated the two germline ends. CDR3 length: 14 residues. Germline-derived CDR1 and CDR2 are MNHEY and SVGAGI. The CDR3 coding sequence is TGTGCCAGCAGGGACACCATGGGCTGGTATGGCTACACCTTC. The encoded protein is CASRDTMGWYGYTF.

The V and J genes are TRBV11-2 and TRBJ2-3, with TRBD2 as a possible D gene (5 bases). V lost 3 bases and J 0 bases, leaving 10 bases between the germline ends. The length of the CDR3 is 15 residues. Germline lookup yields CDR1 SGHAT and CDR2 FQNNGV. The CDR3 here is CASSFGGSSTDTQYF. CDR3 DNA: TGTGCCAGCAGCTTTGGCGGGTCTAGCACAGATACGCAGTATTTT.

The chain couples TRBV4-3 to TRBJ2-7, with no clear D. CDR3 size: 14 residues. Germline V CDR1 and CDR2: LGHNA, YSLEER. Trimming removed 4 bases at V and 2 bases at J, with 12 bases between. The CDR3 DNA follows: TGCGCCAGCAGCCCCGACTTGTTGACCTACGAGCAGTACTTC. It encodes CASSPDLLTYEQYF.

This chain connects TRBV18 to TRBJ2-7; 9 bases are shared with TRBD2. V dropped 5 bases and J dropped 4; count of bases not matched to a gene: 6. Germline V gene data show CDR1 as KGHSH and CDR2 as LQKENI. The CDR3 consists of 14 residues. This chain's CDR3 is CASSIGGREYEQYF. The CDR3 coding sequence is TGTGCCAGCTCAATTGGCGGGAGGGAGTACGAGCAGTACTTC.

The V and J genes are TRBV6-6 and TRBJ1-2; 9 bases fit TRBD1. Trimming took 7 bases from V and 4 from J; bases not matched to a gene: 4. CDR1 and CDR2 from the germline V gene are MNHNY and SVGAGI (reference sequence). CDR3 length: 13 residues. Here the CDR3 DNA reads TGTGCCAGCAAAACAGGGGGCGGCTATGGCTACACCTTC. Its protein is CASKTGGGYGYTF.

This chain joins TRBV5-4 and TRBJ1-6; D gene uncertain. The CDR3 loop spans 15 amino acids. Trimming shortened V by 0 bases and J by 6 bases, and 10 bases separated the two germline ends. The germline V gene has CDR1 SGHNT and CDR2 YYREEE (reference sequence). The chain's CDR3 is CASSLVGIGNSPLHF. CDR3 DNA sequence: TGTGCCAGCAGCTTGGTTGGCATTGGTAATTCACCCCTCCACTTT.

Written as DNA, the CDR3 is TGCGCCAGCAGCTATACCGCCGGGGATCAAGAGACCCAGTACTTC. As protein: CASSYTAGDQETQYF. The chain uses TRBV5-1 and TRBJ2-5, with D possibly TRBD2 on 5 matching bases. Trimming pared 3 bases from V and 2 bases from J, leaving 14 bases between. Per germline, CDR1 SGHRS and CDR2 YFSETQ. The CDR3 extends over 15 amino acids. The full variable domain, in which reference TRBV5-1 and TRBJ2-5 provide the parts outside the CDR3, is KAGVTQTPRYLIKTRGQQVTLSCSPISGHRSVSWYQQTPGQGLQFLFEYFSETQRNKGNFPGRFSGRQFSNSRSEMNVSTLELGDSALYLCASSYTAGDQETQYFGPGTRLLVL.

This chain links TRBV7-8 with TRBJ2-1; D may be TRBD1 (5 bases). Germline V gene data show CDR1 as SGHVS and CDR2 as FQNEAQ. The CDR3 totals 13 residues. V was shortened by 6 bases and J by 2 bases, with 8 bases between the two germline ends. CDR3 coding DNA: TGTGCCAGCAGGGCAGGGACCTACAATGAGCAGTTCTTC. It is translated as CASRAGTYNEQFF. The full variable domain, its missing parts supplied by reference TRBV7-8 and TRBJ2-1, is GAGVSQSPRYKVAKRGQDVALRCDPISGHVSLFWYQQALGQGPEFLTYFQNEAQLDKSGLPSDRFFAERPEGSVSTLKIQRTQQEDSAVYLCASRAGTYNEQFFGPGTRLTVL.

Written as DNA, the CDR3 is TGTGCCAGCAGTTACGGGACTAGCGGCCTGCCTACGTACTTC. Translating gives CASSYGTSGLPTYF. The rearrangement uses TRBV6-5 and TRBJ2-7; 11 bases map to TRBD2. CDR3 length: 14 amino acids. The V segment lost 2 bases and the J segment 12 bases; nucleotides outside the gene matches: 9. Germline CDR1 is MNHEY and CDR2 is SVGAGI.

The V call is TRBV7-2, the J call TRBJ1-1; 7 bases match TRBD1. J lost 4 bases, V lost 0 bases, and 8 bases had no gene match. The CDR3 is 16 residues long. CDR1 and CDR2 from the germline V gene are SGHTA and FQGNSA. The CDR3 DNA reads as TGTGCCAGCAGCTTAGCACCACAGGGGATAGGCACTGAAGCTTTCTTT. Its protein is CASSLAPQGIGTEAFF.

V and J are TRBV19 and TRBJ1-1, with no clear D. Germline lookup yields CDR1 LNHDA and CDR2 SQIVND (reference sequence). This CDR3 is built from 16 residues. V lost 0 bases to trimming and J lost 0 bases, with 11 bases between them. CDR3 in DNA: TGTGCCAGTAGTATAGATCGGTTGGTCATGAACACTGAAGCTTTCTTT. Translated, it gives CASSIDRLVMNTEAFF.